The entry that follows covers one T cell receptor (beta chain) sequence. Each CDR3 protein is one row after TCRdb ran MiXCR on the RT-PCR reads. The sample gives more than 850,000 distinct CDR3 sequences, roughly 17% of which show up once; 5% to 7.5% is in the top ten. This sample is drawn from a study of patients and donors after allogeneic stem cell transplantation. The CDR3 loop spans 12 amino acids. From germline, CDR1 is LNHDA and CDR2 SQIVND (reference sequence). Trimming cost V 6 bases and J 10 bases, with 13 bases left between them. This TCR came from a human donor who was either an allogeneic HSCT recipient or a stem cell or donor lymphocyte infusion donor (not recorded which). It is not recorded whose cells these are; they may come from a transplant donor. Specimen: blood, either unsorted or a sorted T cell fraction (not recorded which). The genes are TRBV19 and TRBJ2-1, with D possibly TRBD1 on 5 matching bases. The CDR3 sequence is CASSRVPREQFF. The DNA for the CDR3 is TGTGCCAGTAGCAGGGTCCCACGGGAGCAGTTCTTC.